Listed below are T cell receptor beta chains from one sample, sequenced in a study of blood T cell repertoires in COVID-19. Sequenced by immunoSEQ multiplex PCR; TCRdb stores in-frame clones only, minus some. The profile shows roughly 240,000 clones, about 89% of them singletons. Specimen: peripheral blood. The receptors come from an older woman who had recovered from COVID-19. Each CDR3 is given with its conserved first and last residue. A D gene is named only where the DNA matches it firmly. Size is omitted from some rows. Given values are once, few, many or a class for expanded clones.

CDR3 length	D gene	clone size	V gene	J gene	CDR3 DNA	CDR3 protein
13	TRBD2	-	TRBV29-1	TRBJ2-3	TGCAGCGGGGGGGGAGGCCGCACAGATACGCAGTATTTT	CSGGGGRTDTQYF
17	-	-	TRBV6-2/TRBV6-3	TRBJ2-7	TGTGCCAGCAGTTACTCGATCGCAGGGGAATTCTCCTACGAGCAGTACTTC	CASSYSIAGEFSYEQYF
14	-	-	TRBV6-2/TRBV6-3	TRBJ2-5	TGTGCCAGCAGTTACAACAGATCCCCGGAGACCCAGTACTTC	CASSYNRSPETQYF
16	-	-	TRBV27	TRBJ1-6	TGTGCCAGCAGTTTTGGTGGGGGGTTGGTGAATTCACCCCTCCACTTT	CASSFGGGLVNSPLHF
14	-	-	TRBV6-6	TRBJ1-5	TGTGCCAGCAGTCTCGCGGGAGTGGGGCAGCCCCAGCATTTT	CASSLAGVGQPQHF
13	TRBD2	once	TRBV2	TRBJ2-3	TGTGCCAGCAGTGTGGGACTAGCGGGGACTCAGTATTTT	CASSVGLAGTQYF
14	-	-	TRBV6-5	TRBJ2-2	TGTGCCACCCAAAAGGGGTTTGGGGCCGGGGAGCTGTTTTTT	CATQKGFGAGELFF
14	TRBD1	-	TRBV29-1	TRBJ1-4	TGCAGCGTTTTTACAGGGGGACGGGGTGAAAAACTGTTTTTT	CSVFTGGRGEKLFF
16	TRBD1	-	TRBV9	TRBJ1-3	TGTGCCAGCAGCGTAGAAATGACAGGGGACGGAAACACCATATATTTT	CASSVEMTGDGNTIYF
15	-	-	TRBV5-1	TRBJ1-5	TGCGCCAGCAGCCCTCTTACAGGGTTGGATCAGCCCCAGCATTTT	CASSPLTGLDQPQHF
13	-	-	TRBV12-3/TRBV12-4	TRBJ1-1	TGTGCCAGCAGTTTGTGGACAAACACTGAAGCTTTCTTT	CASSLWTNTEAFF
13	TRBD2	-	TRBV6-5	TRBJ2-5	TGTGCCAGCAGGGGGACTACCTCTGGGGCCCAGTACTTC	CASRGTTSGAQYF
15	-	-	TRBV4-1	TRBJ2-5	TGCGCCAGCAGCCAAGATAAAGGATGGAGGGAGACCCAGTACTTC	CASSQDKGWRETQYF
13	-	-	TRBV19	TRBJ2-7	TGTGCCAGTAGTGCCGGGACTGACTACGAGCAGTACTTC	CASSAGTDYEQYF
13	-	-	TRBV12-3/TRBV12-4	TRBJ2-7	TGTGCCAGCAGACCCAACGCGGGTCACGAGCAGTACTTC	CASRPNAGHEQYF
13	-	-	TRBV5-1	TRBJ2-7	TGCGCCAGCAGCTTAGTTGGCATCTACGAGCAGTACTTC	CASSLVGIYEQYF
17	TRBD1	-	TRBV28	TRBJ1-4	TGTGCCAGCAGTTTCCCGGCACACTCAGGGGGTAATGAAAAACTGTTTTTT	CASSFPAHSGGNEKLFF
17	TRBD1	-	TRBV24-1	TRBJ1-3	TGTGCCACCAGTGCCACACCGGGACAGGGGGCTGGAAACACCATATATTTT	CATSATPGQGAGNTIYF
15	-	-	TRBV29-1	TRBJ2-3	TGCAGCGTTGGTACCACGGGATATAGCACAGATACGCAGTATTTT	CSVGTTGYSTDTQYF
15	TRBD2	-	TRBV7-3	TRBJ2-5	TGTGCCAGCAGCTTAAATGGGCGGCGGGAGGAGACCCAGTACTTC	CASSLNGRREETQYF
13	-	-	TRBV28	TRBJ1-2	TGTGCCAGCAGTAGGCAGGGTAACTATGGCTACACCTTC	CASSRQGNYGYTF
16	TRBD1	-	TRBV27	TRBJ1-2	TGTGCCAGCAGCTCTCGACAGGGCTCTACGGGCTATGGCTACACCTTC	CASSSRQGSTGYGYTF
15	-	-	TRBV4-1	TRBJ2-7	TGCGCCAGCAGCCAACTGCAGGGGAAGGCCTACGAGCAGTACTTC	CASSQLQGKAYEQYF
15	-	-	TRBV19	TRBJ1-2	TGTGCCAGTAGTATTGGGGGGATCGACGAGGTCGGCTACACCTTC	CASSIGGIDEVGYTF
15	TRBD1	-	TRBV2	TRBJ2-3	TGTGCCAGCAGTGAAAGGACAGGAAGCACAGATACGCAGTATTTT	CASSERTGSTDTQYF
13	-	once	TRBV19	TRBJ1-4	TGTGCCAGCAGTAGAGCAACTAATGAAAAACTGTTTTTT	CASSRATNEKLFF
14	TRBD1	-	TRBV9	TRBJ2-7	TGTGCCAGCAGCGCCCGGACAGGGATGGACGAGCAGTACTTC	CASSARTGMDEQYF
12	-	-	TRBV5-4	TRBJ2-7	TGTGCCAGCAGCCATGACAGCTACGAGCAGTACTTC	CASSHDSYEQYF
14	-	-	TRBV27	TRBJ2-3	TGTGCCAGCCTAGGCAGGGGCGGTACAGATACGCAGTATTTT	CASLGRGGTDTQYF
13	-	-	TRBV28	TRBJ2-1	TGTGCCAGCAGTGTGCCCTGGCCGCTCAAGCAGTTCTTC	CASSVPWPLKQFF
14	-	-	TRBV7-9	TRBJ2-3	TGTGCCAGCAGCTTAGGGTCCCGGGCAGATACGCAGTATTTT	CASSLGSRADTQYF
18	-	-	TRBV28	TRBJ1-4	TGTGCCAGCAGACTCCAACACCCCACGGGGTTTAAAGGTGAAAAACTGTTTTTT	CASRLQHPTGFKGEKLFF
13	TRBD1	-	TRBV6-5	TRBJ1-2	TGTGCCAGCAGGACAGGGGATCGCTATGGCTACACCTTC	CASRTGDRYGYTF
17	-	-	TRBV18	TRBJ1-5	TGTGCCAGCTCACCTGGGGCAGGGGTAGGGAGCAATCAGCCCCAGCATTTT	CASSPGAGVGSNQPQHF
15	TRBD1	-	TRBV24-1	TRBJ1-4	TGTGCCACCAGTGACAACAGGGGGCGCGGAGAAAAACTGTTTTTT	CATSDNRGRGEKLFF
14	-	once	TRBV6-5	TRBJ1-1	TGTGCCAGCAGTATTAGGGGAGGGTACACTGAAGCTTTCTTT	CASSIRGGYTEAFF
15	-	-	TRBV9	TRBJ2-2	TGTGCCAGCAGCGTAGGAGGGTCGGGCACCGGGGAGCTGTTTTTT	CASSVGGSGTGELFF
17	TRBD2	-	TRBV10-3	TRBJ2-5	TGTGCCATCAGTGAGACCTTAGCGGGGGGGGAACAAGAGACCCAGTACTTC	CAISETLAGGEQETQYF
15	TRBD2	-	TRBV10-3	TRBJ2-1	TGTGCCATCAGTATAGCGGGGGGCGAGAACAATGAGCAGTTCTTC	CAISIAGGENNEQFF
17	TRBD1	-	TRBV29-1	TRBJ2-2	TGCAGCGTTGGCACCCACCGACAGGGTCTGAACACCGGGGAGCTGTTTTTT	CSVGTHRQGLNTGELFF
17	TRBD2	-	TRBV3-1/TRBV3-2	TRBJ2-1	TGTGCCAGCAGCCAAGATCCAAGCGGGGGGGTTTACAATGAGCAGTTCTTC	CASSQDPSGGVYNEQFF
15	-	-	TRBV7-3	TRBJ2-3	TGTGCCAGCAGCTTATCCGGGCAGGGGTTAGATACGCAGTATTTT	CASSLSGQGLDTQYF
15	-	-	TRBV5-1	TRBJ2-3	TGCGCCAGCAGCTTGGACAATGCTTACACAGATACGCAGTATTTT	CASSLDNAYTDTQYF
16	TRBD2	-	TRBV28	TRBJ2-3	TGTGCCAGCAAAGGATTTGCGGGGGGGCCCACAGATACGCAGTATTTT	CASKGFAGGPTDTQYF
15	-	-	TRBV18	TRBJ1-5	TGTGCCAGCTCCCTCGGACAACTTAGCAATCAGCCCCAGCATTTT	CASSLGQLSNQPQHF
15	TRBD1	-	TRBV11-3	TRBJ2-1	TGTGCCAGCAGCTCGACAGGGGTTAACTACAATGAGCAGTTCTTC	CASSSTGVNYNEQFF
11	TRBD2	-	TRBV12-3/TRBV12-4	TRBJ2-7	TGTGCCAGCAGTGCGGGGGGCGAGCAGTACTTC	CASSAGGEQYF
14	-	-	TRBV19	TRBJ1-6	TGTGCCAGTAGTTTAGCAGAATTTAATTCACCCCTCCACTTT	CASSLAEFNSPLHF
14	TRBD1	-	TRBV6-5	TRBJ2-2	TGTGCCAGCAGATCGGGACAGGTTGGCGGGGAGCTGTTTTTT	CASRSGQVGGELFF
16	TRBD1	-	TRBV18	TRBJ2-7	TGTGCCAGCTCACCACAGGGACAGGGGTTGTCGGGGGAGCAGTACTTC	CASSPQGQGLSGEQYF
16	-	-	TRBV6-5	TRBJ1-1	TGTGCCAGCAGTTACTCAGGGTCGGGGGGGAGTACTGAAGCTTTCTTT	CASSYSGSGGSTEAFF
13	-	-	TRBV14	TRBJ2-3	TGTGCCAGCAGCCAAGACGGCACAGATACGCAGTATTTT	CASSQDGTDTQYF
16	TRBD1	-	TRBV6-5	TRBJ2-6	TGTGCCAGCAGTTACGACAGGGGCCCTGGGGCCAACGTCCTGACTTTC	CASSYDRGPGANVLTF
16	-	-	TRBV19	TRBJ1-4	TGTGCCAGTAGTATAGGCCTCCGGGGGGGCTCGGAAAAACTGTTTTTT	CASSIGLRGGSEKLFF
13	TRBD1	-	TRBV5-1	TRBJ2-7	TGCGCCAGCCGACCGGGACAGGTTTACGAGCAGTACTTC	CASRPGQVYEQYF
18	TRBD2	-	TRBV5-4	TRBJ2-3	TGTGCCAGCAGTCCCCGGGCCCTAGGAGCGGGGAGCACAGATACGCAGTATTTT	CASSPRALGAGSTDTQYF
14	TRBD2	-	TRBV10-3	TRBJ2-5	TGTGCCATCAGTAGCGGGGGGGCCGAAGAGACCCAGTACTTC	CAISSGGAEETQYF
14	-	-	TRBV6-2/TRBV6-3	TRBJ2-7	TGTGCCAGCAGCCTAATGGGGGCGAGCTACGAGCAGTACTTC	CASSLMGASYEQYF
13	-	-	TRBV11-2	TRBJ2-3	TGTGCCAGCAGCTCTAGTCAGAGGAATACGCAGTATTTT	CASSSSQRNTQYF
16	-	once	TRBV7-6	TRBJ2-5	TGTGCCAGCAGCTTAACGGCGGGGAGGGGGGGAGAGACCCAGTACTTC	CASSLTAGRGGETQYF